This T cell receptor beta chain derives from a study of regulatory T cells in long-lasting Graves disease. Study outcomes and limitations: The study examined only peripheral blood, not thyroid tissue. With persistent disease, TRBV28, TRBJ1-2 and TRBJ2-5 were the favored segments.

Indicated time point: persistent/refractory GD, antithyroid drugs over 5 years with positive TRAb. PBMC RNA served as the TCR library source. CDR3 size: 15 residues. CDR1 is SGHTA, CDR2 FQGNSA, per germline. CDR3-region Arm-PCR and iRepertoire HTBI primers produced the TCR beta libraries. TCRdb independently ran MiXCR on the multiplex PCR reads; one entry per CDR3 protein. The table shows 300,000 to 500,000 distinct CDR3 sequences, with roughly 20% occurring only once. A word on this clonotype: What it binds is unknown. A junction boundary mismatches the germline segment, possibly from a read error.

The receptor was isolated from a female donor with Graves disease. The starting material was peripheral blood mononuclear cells (PBMCs), obtained when the disease was refractory, from a patient treated with antithyroid drugs. The chain has TRBV7-2 and TRBJ2-7; D ambiguous. The CDR3 is CASSLVEHSSYGQYF. CDR3 bases: TGTGCCAGCAGCTTAGTGGAACATAGCTCCTACGGGCAGTACTTC.